The entry that follows covers one T cell receptor (beta chain) sequence. Its antigen is not identified. The data belong to a study of OX40 agonist ivuxolimab in advanced cancers. Measured with immunoSEQ multiplex PCR; TCRdb has only the in-frame clones, and not every one. The repertoire includes 35,000 to 50,000 clones, 75% to 90% of them detected once, and about a third sits in the top ten. Germline V CDR1 and CDR2: LNHDA, SQIVND (reference sequence). Trimming cost V 4 bases and J 1 base, with 10 bases left between them. The CDR3 loop spans 14 amino acids. Whole-study results and caveats: Clonal expansion by week 6 occurred in CD4+ and CD8+ blood T cells (at 0.1 to 3.0 mg/kg).

The receptor was isolated from an adult with an advanced solid tumor such as melanoma, head and neck, liver or kidney cancer. The input for sequencing was CD4+ or CD8+ T cells sorted from blood, taken in a trial of the OX40 agonist ivuxolimab. The V and J genes are TRBV19 and TRBJ2-5; the D gene could be TRBD1 or TRBD2 (5 bases each). The CDR3 bases are TGTGCCAGTAGTAAGGGACGGATCCAAGAGACCCAGTACTTC. It translates to CASSKGRIQETQYF.